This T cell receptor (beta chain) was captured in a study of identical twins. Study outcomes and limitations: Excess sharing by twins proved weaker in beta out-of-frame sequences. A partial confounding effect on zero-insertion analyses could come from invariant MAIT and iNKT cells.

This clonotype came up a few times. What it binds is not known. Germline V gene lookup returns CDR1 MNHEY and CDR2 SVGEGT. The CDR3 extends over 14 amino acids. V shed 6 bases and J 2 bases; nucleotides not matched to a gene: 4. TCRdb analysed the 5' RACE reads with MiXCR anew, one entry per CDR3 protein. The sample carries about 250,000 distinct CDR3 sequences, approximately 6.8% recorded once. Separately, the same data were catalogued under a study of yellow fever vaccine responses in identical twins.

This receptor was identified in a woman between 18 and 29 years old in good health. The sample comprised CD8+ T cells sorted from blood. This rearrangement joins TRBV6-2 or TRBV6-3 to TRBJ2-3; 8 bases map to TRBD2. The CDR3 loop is CASSSGGPTDTQYF. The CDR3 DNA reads TGTGCCAGCAGCTCGGGGGGGCCCACAGATACGCAGTATTTT.